This T cell receptor (beta chain) emerged from a study of T cell responses to AZD1222 COVID-19 vaccine. The data were produced by immunoSEQ multiplex PCR, yet TCRdb's version contains in-frame clones alone and is incomplete. The sample includes approximately 74,000 clones, 80% to 90% seen only once; the top ten take roughly 2.4%. The CDR3 covers 15 residues. The specimen was peripheral blood, collected on day 0 of AZD1222 vaccination. The J gene is TRBJ1-1, the V gene TRBV21-1. TRBV21-1 is described as a pseudogene. This clonotype was sampled from an adult in good health. The CDR3 region has the DNA TGTGCCAGCAGCAAAGGCTGGAGTCAGAACACTGAAGCTTTCTTT. It codes for CASSKGWSQNTEAFF.